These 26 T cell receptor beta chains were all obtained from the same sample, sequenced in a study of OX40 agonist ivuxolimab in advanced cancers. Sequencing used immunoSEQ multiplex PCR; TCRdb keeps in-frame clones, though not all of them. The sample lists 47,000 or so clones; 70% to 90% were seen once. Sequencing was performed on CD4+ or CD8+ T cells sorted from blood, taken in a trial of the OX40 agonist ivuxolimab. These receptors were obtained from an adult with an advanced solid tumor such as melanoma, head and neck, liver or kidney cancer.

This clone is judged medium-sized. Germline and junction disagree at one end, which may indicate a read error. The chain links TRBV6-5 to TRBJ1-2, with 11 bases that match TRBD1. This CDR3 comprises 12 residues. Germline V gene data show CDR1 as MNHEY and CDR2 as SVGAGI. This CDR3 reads CASSNPGQGASF. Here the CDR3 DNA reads TGTGCCAGCTCCAACCCCGGACAGGGGGCTTCATTC.

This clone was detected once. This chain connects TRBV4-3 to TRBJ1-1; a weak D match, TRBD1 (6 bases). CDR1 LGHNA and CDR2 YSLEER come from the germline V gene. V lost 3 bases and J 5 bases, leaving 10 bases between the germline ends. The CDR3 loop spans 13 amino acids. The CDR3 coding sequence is TGCGCCAGCAGCCATTCACAGGGTACTGAAGCTTTCTTT. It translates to CASSHSQGTEAFF.

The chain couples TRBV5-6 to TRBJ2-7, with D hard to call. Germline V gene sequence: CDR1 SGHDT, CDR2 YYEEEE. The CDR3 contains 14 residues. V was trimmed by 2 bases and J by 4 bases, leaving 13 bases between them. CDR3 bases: TGTGCCAGCAGCTTAGGTCACTCCCCTTACGAGCAGTACTTC. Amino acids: CASSLGHSPYEQYF.

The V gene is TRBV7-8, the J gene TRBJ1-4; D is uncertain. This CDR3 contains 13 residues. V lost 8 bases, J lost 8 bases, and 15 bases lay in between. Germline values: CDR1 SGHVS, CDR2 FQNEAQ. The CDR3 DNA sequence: TGTGCCAGCCGAGGGTTGCTTGTCGAAAAACTGTTTTTT. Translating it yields CASRGLLVEKLFF.

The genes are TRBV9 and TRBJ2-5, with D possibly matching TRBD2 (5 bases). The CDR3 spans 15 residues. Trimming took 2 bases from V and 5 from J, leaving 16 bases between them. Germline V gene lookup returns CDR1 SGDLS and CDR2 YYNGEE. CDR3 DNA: TGTGCCAGCAGCGTCCTTGGCGGGTTGGTGGAGACCCAGTACTTC. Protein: CASSVLGGLVETQYF.

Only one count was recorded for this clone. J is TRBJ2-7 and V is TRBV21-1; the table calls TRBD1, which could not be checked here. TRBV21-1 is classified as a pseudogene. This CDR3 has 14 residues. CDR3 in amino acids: CASRDTTNSYEQYF. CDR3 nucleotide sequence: TGTGCCAGCCGGGACACGACAAACTCCTACGAGCAGTACTTC.

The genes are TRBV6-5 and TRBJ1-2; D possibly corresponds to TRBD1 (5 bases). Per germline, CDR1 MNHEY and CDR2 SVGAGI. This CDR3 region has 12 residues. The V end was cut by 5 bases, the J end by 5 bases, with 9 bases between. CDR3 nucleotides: TGTGCCAGCAGTCCGGGACTATATGGCTACACCTTC. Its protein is CASSPGLYGYTF.

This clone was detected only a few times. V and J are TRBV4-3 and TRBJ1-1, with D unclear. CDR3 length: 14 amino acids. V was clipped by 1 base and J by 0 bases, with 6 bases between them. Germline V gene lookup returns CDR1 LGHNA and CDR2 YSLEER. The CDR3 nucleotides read TGCGCCAGCAGCCAAGGACGGATGAACACTGAAGCTTTCTTT. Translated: CASSQGRMNTEAFF.

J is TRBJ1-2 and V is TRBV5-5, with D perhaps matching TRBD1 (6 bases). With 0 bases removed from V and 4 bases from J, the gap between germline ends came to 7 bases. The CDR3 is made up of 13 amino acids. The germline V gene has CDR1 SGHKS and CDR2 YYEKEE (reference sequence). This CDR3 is CASSLGGGYGYTF. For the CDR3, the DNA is TGTGCCAGCAGCTTGGGAGGGGGCTATGGCTACACCTTC.

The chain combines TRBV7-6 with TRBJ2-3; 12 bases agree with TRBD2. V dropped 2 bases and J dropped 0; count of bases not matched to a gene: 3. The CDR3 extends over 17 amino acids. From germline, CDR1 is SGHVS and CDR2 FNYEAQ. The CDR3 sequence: CASSLLAGGKSTDTQYF. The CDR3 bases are TGTGCCAGCAGCTTACTAGCGGGGGGGAAAAGCACAGATACGCAGTATTTT. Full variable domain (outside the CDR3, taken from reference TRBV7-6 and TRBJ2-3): GAGVSQSPRYKVTKRGQDVALRCDPISGHVSLYWYRQALGQGPEFLTYFNYEAQQDKSGLPNDRFSAERPEGSISTLTIQRTEQRDSAMYRCASSLLAGGKSTDTQYFGPGTRLTVL.

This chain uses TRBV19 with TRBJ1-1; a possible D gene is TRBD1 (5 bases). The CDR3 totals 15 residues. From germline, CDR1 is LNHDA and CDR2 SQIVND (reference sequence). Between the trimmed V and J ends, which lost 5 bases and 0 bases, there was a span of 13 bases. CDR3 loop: CASSFRGEMNTEAFF. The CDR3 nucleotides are TGTGCCAGTAGTTTCCGGGGGGAGATGAACACTGAAGCTTTCTTT.

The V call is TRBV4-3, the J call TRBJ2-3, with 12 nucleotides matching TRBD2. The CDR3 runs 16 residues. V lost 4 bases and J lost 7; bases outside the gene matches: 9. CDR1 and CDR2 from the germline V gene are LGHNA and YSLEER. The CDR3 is CASSPETSGGRNTQYF. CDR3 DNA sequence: TGCGCCAGCAGCCCGGAAACTAGCGGGGGGCGAAATACGCAGTATTTT.

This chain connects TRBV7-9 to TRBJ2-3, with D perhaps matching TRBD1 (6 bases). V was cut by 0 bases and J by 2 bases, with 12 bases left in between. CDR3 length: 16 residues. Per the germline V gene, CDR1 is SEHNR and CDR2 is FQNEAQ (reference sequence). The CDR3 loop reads CASSLAGGRVTDTQYF. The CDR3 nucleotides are TGTGCCAGCAGCTTAGCAGGGGGTAGAGTCACAGATACGCAGTATTTT.

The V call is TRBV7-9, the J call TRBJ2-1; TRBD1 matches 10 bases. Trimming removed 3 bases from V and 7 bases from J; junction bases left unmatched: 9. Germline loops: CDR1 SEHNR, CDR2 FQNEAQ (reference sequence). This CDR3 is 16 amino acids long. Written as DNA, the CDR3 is TGTGCCAGCAGCTTTCAGACAGGGGGCAATGGGAATGAGCAGTTCTTC. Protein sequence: CASSFQTGGNGNEQFF.

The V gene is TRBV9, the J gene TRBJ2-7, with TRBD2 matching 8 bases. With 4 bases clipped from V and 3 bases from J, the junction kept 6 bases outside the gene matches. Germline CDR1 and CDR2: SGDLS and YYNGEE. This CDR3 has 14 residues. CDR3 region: CASSLAGNNYEQYF. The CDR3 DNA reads TGTGCCAGCAGCTTAGCGGGGAACAACTACGAGCAGTACTTC.

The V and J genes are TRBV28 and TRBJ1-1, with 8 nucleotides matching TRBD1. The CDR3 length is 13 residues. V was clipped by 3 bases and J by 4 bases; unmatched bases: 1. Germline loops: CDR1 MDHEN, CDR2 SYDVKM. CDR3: CASSFRGLTEAFF. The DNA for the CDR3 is TGTGCCAGCAGTTTCAGGGGGCTCACTGAAGCTTTCTTT.

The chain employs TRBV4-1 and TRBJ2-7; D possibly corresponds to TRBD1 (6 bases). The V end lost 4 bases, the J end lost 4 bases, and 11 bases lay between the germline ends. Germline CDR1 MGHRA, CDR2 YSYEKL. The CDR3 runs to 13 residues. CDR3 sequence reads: CASSPPDSYEQYF. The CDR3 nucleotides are TGCGCCAGCAGCCCGCCGGACAGTTACGAGCAGTACTTC.

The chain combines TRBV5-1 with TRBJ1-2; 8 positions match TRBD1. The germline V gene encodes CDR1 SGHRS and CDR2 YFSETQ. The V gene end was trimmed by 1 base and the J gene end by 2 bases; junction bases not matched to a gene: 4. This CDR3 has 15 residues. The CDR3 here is CASSLRTGWNYGYTF. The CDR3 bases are TGCGCCAGCAGCTTGAGGACAGGGTGGAACTATGGCTACACCTTC.

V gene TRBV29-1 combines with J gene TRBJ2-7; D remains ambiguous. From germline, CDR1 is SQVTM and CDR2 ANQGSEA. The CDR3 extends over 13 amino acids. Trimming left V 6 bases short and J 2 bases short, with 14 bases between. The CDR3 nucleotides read TGCAGCGTACTATCTGGGTTTACCTACGAGCAGTACTTC. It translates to CSVLSGFTYEQYF.

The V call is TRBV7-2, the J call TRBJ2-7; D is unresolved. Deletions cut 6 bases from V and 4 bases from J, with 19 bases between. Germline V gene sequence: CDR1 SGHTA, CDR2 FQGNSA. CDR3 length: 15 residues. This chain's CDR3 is CASSTTIVPGYEQYF. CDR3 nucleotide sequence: TGTGCCAGCAGTACCACTATAGTTCCTGGGTACGAGCAGTACTTC.

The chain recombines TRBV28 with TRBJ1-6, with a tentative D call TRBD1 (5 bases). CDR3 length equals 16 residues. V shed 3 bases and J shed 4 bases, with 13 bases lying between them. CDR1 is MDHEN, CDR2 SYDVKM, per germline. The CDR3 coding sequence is TGTGCCAGCAGTTTTGCCTGGGACTCTTATAATTCACCCCTCCACTTT. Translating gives CASSFAWDSYNSPLHF.

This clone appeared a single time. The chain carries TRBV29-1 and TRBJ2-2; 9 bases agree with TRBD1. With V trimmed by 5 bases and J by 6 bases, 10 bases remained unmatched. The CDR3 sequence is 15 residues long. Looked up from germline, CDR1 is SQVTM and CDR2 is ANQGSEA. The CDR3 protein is CSVSRRDREAGELFF. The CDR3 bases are TGCAGCGTTTCGAGAAGGGACAGGGAGGCCGGGGAGCTGTTTTTT.

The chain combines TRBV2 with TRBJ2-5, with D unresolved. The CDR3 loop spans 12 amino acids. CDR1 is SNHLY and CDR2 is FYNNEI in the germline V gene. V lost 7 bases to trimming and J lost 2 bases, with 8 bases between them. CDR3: CASTGPQETQYF. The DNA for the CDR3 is TGTGCCAGCACAGGCCCGCAAGAGACCCAGTACTTC.

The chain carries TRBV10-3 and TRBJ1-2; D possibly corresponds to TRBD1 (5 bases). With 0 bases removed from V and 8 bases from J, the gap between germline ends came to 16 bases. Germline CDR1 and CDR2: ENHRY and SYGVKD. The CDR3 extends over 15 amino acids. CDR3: CAISESKVGGPGYTF. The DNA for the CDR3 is TGTGCCATCAGTGAGTCGAAGGTTGGGGGACCCGGCTACACCTTC.

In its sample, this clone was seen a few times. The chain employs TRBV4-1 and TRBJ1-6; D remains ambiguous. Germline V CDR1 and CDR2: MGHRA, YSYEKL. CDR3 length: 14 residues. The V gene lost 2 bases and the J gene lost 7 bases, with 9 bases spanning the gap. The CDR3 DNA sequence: TGCGCCAGCAGCCAATCCGGCGGGAATTCACCCCTCCACTTT. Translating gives CASSQSGGNSPLHF.

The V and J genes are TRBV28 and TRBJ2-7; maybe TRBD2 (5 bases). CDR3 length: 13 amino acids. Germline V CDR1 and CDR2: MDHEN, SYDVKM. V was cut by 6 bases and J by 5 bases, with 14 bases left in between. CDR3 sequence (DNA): TGTGCCAGCAGCCGTTGGGCGGGCCACGAGCAGTACTTC. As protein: CASSRWAGHEQYF.